Described below is a single T cell receptor (beta chain) sequence and its context. Its target is not known. Via MiXCR, TCRdb re-called the 5' RACE reads, giving one row per CDR3 protein. This sample has fewer than 500,000 distinct CDR3 sequences, with 25% to 30% found just once. V was clipped by 6 bases and J by 2 bases, with 29 bases between them. Germline V CDR1 and CDR2: DFQATT, SNEGSKA (reference sequence). CDR3 length: 19 amino acids. This specimen comes from a study of CD8 T cells in ankylosing spondylitis. Overall study findings and caveats: Seemingly characteristic of ankylosing spondylitis blood was a TCR beta motif consisting of about 8 highly homologous variants.

This rearrangement joins TRBV20-1 to TRBJ1-5; possibly TRBD1 for D (6 bases). The TCR was taken from a male donor with ankylosing spondylitis. The source material was blood, either unsorted or a sorted T cell fraction (not recorded which). The CDR3 region has the DNA TGCAGTGCCTTTTACACAGGCCCGGGTTGGGGGCTTTGCAATCAGCCCCAGCATTTT. It is translated as CSAFYTGPGWGLCNQPQHF.